This T cell receptor (beta chain) was captured by sequencing in a study of human T cells and chemical hapten exposure. Study information: Alopecia areata, totalis and universalis patients, mostly female, were included. The study traced per-sample TCR yield variation mainly to small differences in pooled library volumes. Study-wide results and caveats: Sensitization with DPC brought no change to TCRs above 1 in 1000 in frequency.

For this clonotype: Its antigen is not known.

Sample time point: pre-sensitization, week 0. Treatment described: therapeutic diphenylcyclopropenone sensitization with weekly scalp DPC. Researchers extracted total RNA from unfractionated whole blood. TCRdb re-derived calls from the RACE reads in MiXCR, one entry per CDR3 protein. In the table there are around 300,000 distinct CDR3 sequences, just under 8% of which are singletons. Trimming shortened V by 1 base and J by 4 bases, and 13 bases separated the two germline ends. This CDR3 is 16 amino acids long. The germline gives CDR1 SGHAT, CDR2 FQNNGV. This TCR derives from a man between 18 and 29 years old with alopecia areata. Some clones in this sample may be carry-over from other donors' samples. Source: whole blood, taken in connection with sensitization to the hapten diphenylcyclopropenone (DPC). This chain links TRBV11-2 with TRBJ2-2; D may be TRBD2 (6 bases). DNA for the CDR3: TGTGCCAGCAGCTTAGTCTCGGTGGAGGGCACCGGGGAGCTGTTTTTT. Protein: CASSLVSVEGTGELFF.